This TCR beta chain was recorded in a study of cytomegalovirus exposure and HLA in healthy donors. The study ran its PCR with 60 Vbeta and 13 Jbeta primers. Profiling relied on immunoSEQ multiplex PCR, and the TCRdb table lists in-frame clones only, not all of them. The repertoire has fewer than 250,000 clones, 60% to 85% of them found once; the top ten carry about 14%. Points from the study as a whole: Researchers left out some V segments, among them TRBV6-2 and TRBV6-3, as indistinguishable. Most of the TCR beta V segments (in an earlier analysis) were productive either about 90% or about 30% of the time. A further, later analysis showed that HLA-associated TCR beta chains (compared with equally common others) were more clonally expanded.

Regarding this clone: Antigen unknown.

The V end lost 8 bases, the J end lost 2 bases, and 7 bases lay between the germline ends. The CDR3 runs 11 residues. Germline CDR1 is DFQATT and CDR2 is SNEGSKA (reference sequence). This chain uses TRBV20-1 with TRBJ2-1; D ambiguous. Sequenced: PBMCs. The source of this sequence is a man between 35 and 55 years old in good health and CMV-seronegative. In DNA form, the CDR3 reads TGCAGTACCAGGACCTACAATGAGCAGTTCTTC. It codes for CSTRTYNEQFF.